This T cell receptor beta chain was recorded in a study of human T cells and chemical hapten exposure. Study-wide background: Doses of diphenylcyclopropenone went to the patients' scalps weekly throughout the roughly 22-week study.

Time point of the sample: patch test 1, 2 weeks after DPC sensitization. Treatment specified: therapeutic diphenylcyclopropenone sensitization with weekly scalp DPC. Blood was collected ahead of every patch test applied. Via MiXCR, TCRdb re-called the RACE reads, giving one row per CDR3 protein. The sample has roughly 180,000 distinct CDR3 sequences; approximately 20% are singletons. The V gene lost 6 bases and the J gene lost 6 bases, with 12 bases spanning the gap. Germline CDR1 is SQVTM and CDR2 is ANQGSEA. The CDR3 runs 12 residues. The source material was whole blood, sampled in connection with sensitization to the hapten diphenylcyclopropenone (DPC). This chain connects TRBV29-1 to TRBJ2-1; no clear D gene. The receptor's source is a woman aged 45-65 years with alopecia areata. Some clones in this sample may be carry-over from other donors' samples. CDR3 nucleotides: TGCAGCGTCAACCGCTTCAGCAATGAGCAGTTCTTC. Translation gives CSVNRFSNEQFF.